This T cell receptor (beta chain) came from a study of cytomegalovirus exposure and HLA in healthy donors. V was cut by 2 bases and J by 3 bases, with 13 bases left in between. There are 15 residues in the CDR3. The germline CDR1 and CDR2 sequences are MNHEY and SVGAGI. PCR involved 60 Vbeta and 13 Jbeta primers. TCRdb's table, derived via immunoSEQ multiplex PCR, lists solely in-frame clones and lacks some. The sample carries approximately 110,000 clones, 80% to 85% recorded once. The receptor was derived from a woman aged 25 to 39 in good health and CMV-seronegative. Sequences were obtained from PBMCs. The rearrangement links TRBV6-5 to TRBJ1-1; D may be TRBD1 (6 bases). The CDR3 DNA reads TGTGCCAGCAGTTACACACAGGGTCGCGACACTGAAGCTTTCTTT. It specifies CASSYTQGRDTEAFF.